This TCR beta chain is drawn from a study of blood T cell repertoires in COVID-19. Study background: The United States, Italy and Spain provided the acute and convalescent COVID-19 samples. Sources were T cells, B-cell-depleted T cells, or PBMCs; the material itself was cDNA or gDNA.

Trimming pared 5 bases from V and 2 bases from J, leaving 12 bases between. The CDR3 loop spans 13 amino acids. Germline V gene lookup returns CDR1 SQVTM and CDR2 ANQGSEA. Per the authors' pipeline: Amplification of reference gene primers provided the estimated nucleated cell counts. Here immunoSEQ multiplex PCR was the method, and the copy in TCRdb shows in-frame clones only, minus some. From that table come the V and J calls and clone size; the DNA was used to work out D and trimming. Of approximately 200,000 clones in the sample, roughly nine tenths are singletons; the top ten hold 2.2%. The receptor's source is a woman between 45 and 60 years old with acute or convalescent COVID-19. Sequencing input: peripheral blood. The chain carries TRBV29-1 and TRBJ1-2, with no clear D. The CDR3 here is CSVRGGRNYGYTF. The CDR3 region has the DNA TGCAGCGTTCGCGGAGGGAGAAACTATGGCTACACCTTC. The full variable domain, rest sourced from reference TRBV29-1 and TRBJ1-2, is SAVISQKPSRDICQRGTSLTIQCQVDSQVTMMFWYRQQPGQSLTLIATANQGSEATYESGFVIDKFPISRPNLTFSTLTVSNMSPEDSSIYLCSVRGGRNYGYTFGSGTRLTVV.